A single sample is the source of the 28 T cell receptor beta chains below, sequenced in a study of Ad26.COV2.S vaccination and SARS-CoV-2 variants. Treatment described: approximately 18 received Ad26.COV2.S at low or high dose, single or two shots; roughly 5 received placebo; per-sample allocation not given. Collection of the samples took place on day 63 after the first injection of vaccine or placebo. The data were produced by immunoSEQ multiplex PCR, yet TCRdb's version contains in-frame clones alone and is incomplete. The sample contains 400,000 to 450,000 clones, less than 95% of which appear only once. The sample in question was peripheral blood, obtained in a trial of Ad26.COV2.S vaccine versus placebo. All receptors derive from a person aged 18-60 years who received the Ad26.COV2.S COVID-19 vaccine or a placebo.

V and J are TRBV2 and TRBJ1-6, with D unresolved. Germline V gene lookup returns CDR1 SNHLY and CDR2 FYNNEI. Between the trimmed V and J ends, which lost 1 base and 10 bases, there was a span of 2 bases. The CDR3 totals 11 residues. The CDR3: CASSEGSPLHF. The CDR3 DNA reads TGTGCCAGCAGTGAAGGGTCACCCCTCCACTTT.

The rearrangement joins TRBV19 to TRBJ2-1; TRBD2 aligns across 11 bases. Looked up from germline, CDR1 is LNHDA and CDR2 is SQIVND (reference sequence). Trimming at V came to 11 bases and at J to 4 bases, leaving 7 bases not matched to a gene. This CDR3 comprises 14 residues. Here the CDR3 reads CAAGRLAGYNEQFF. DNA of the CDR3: TGTGCCGCCGGGCGACTAGCGGGGTACAATGAGCAGTTCTTC.

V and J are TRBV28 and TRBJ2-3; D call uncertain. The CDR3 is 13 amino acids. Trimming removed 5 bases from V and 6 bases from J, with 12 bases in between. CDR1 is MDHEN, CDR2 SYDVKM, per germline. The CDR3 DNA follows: TGTGCCAGCAGTCCCCCGGCCTGGGATACGCAGTATTTT. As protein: CASSPPAWDTQYF.

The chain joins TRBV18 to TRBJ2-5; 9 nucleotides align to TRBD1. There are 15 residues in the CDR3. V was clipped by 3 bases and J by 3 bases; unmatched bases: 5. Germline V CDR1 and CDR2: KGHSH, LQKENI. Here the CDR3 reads CASSPLDRGKETQYF. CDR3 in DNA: TGTGCCAGCTCACCCTTGGACAGGGGAAAAGAGACCCAGTACTTC.

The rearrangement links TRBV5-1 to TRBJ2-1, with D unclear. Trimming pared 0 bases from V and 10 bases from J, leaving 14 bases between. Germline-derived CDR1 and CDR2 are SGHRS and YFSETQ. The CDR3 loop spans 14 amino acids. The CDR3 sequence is CASSLEDGSKEQFF. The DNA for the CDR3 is TGCGCCAGCAGCTTGGAGGACGGAAGTAAGGAGCAGTTCTTC.

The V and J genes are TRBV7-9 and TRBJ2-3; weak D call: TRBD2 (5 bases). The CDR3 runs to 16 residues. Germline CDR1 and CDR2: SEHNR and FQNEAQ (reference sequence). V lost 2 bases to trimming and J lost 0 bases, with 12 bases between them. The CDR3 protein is CASSLNSGPSTDTQYF. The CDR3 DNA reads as TGTGCCAGCAGCTTAAACAGCGGCCCTAGCACAGATACGCAGTATTTT.

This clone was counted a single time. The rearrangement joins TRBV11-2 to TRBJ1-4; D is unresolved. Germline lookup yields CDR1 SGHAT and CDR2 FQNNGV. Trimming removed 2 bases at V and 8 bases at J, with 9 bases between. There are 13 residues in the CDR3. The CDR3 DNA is TGTGCCAGCAGCTTAAGACCGGGGGAAAAACTGTTTTTT. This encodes CASSLRPGEKLFF.

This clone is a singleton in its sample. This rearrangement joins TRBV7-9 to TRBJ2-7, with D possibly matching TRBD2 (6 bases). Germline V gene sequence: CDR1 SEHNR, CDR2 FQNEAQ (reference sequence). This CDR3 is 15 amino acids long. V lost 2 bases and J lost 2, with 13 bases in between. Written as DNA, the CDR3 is TGTGCCAGCAGCTTATCCGGGACTCAGCCCTACGAGCAGTACTTC. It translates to CASSLSGTQPYEQYF.

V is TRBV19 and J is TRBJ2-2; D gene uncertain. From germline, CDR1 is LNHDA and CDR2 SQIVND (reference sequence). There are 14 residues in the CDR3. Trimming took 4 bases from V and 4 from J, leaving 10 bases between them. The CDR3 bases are TGTGCCAGTAGTAGCGCGCTCCTCACCGGGGAGCTGTTTTTT. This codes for CASSSALLTGELFF.

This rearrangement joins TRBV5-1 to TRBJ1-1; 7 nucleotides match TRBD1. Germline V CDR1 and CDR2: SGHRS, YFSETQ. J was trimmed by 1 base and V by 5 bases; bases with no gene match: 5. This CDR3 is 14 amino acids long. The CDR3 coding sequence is TGCGCCAGCAGGCAGGGGGTGCCGAACACTGAAGCTTTCTTT. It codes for CASRQGVPNTEAFF.

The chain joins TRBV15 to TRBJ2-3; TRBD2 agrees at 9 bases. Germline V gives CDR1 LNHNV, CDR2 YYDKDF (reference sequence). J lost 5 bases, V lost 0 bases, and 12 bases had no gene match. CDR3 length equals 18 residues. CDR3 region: CATSRDLREGPLGDTQYF. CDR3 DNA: TGTGCCACCAGCAGAGATTTGCGGGAGGGCCCGTTAGGAGATACGCAGTATTTT.

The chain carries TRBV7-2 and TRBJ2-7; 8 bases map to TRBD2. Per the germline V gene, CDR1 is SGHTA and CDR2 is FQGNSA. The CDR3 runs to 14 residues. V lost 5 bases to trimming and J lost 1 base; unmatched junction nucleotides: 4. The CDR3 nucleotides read TGTGCCAGCAGCCAGCAGCGGGAGTCCTACGAGCAGTACTTC. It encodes CASSQQRESYEQYF.

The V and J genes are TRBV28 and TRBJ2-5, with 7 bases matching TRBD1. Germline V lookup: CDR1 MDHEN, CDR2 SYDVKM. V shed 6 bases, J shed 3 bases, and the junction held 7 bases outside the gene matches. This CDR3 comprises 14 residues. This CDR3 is CASSEQDRKETQYF. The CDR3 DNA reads TGTGCCAGCAGCGAACAGGACAGGAAAGAGACCCAGTACTTC.

CDR3 in amino acids: CASTERVAYEQYF. The DNA of the CDR3 is TGTGCCAGCACAGAACGGGTAGCCTACGAGCAGTACTTC. The rearrangement links TRBV2 to TRBJ2-7; no firm D call. The germline V and J ends were trimmed by 7 bases and 2 bases, with 12 bases remaining between them. The CDR3 length is 13 residues. Germline V gene sequence: CDR1 SNHLY, CDR2 FYNNEI.

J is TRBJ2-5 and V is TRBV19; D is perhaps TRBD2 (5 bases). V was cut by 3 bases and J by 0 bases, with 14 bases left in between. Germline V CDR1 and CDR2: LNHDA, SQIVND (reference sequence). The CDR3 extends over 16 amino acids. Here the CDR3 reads CASSMGLWEYQETQYF. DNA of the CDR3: TGTGCCAGTAGTATGGGATTGTGGGAGTACCAAGAGACCCAGTACTTC.

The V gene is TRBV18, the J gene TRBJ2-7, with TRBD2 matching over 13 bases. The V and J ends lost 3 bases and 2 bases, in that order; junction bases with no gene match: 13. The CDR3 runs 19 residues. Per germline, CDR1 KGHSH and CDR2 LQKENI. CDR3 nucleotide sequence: TGTGCCAGCTCACCGAGGTATCCTCCCGGGACTAGCGGGACCTACGAGCAGTACTTC. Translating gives CASSPRYPPGTSGTYEQYF.

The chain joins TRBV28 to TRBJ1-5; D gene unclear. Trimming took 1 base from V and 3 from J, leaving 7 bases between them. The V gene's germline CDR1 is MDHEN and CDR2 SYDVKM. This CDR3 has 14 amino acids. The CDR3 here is CASSLFLTNQPQHF. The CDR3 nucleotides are TGTGCCAGCAGTTTATTTCTTACCAATCAGCCCCAGCATTTT.

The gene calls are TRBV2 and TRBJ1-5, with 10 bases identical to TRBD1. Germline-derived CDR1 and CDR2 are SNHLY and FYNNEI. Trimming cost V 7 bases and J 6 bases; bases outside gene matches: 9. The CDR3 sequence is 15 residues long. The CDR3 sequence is CASTNDRGPFQPQHF. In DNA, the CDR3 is TGTGCCAGCACCAACGACAGGGGGCCTTTTCAGCCCCAGCATTTT.

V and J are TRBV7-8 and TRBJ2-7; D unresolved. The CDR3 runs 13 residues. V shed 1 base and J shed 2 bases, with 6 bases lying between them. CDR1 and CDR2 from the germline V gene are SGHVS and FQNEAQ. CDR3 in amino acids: CASSLEAPYEQYF. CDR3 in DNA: TGTGCCAGCAGCTTAGAGGCACCCTACGAGCAGTACTTC.

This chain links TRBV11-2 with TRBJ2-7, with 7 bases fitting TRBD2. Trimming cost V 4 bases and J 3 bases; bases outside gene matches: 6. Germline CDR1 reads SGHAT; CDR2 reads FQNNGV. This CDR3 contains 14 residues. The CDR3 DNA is TGTGCCAGCAGCTCCGGGGGGTCGGTCTACGAGCAGTACTTC. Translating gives CASSSGGSVYEQYF.

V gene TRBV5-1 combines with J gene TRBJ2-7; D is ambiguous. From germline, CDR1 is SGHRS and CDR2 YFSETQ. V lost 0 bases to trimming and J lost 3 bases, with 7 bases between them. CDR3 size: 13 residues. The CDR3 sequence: CASSLAPNYEQYF. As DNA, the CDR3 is TGCGCCAGCAGCTTGGCCCCAAACTACGAGCAGTACTTC.

DNA for the CDR3: TGTGCCAGCAGCTTAGGGCCCGGGACTAGCGGCACCTACGAGCAGTACTTC. Protein: CASSLGPGTSGTYEQYF. The chain employs TRBV11-2 and TRBJ2-7, with TRBD2 matching over 11 bases. V lost 1 base, J lost 2 bases, and 7 bases stayed unmatched. The germline gives CDR1 SGHAT, CDR2 FQNNGV. The CDR3 has 17 amino acids.

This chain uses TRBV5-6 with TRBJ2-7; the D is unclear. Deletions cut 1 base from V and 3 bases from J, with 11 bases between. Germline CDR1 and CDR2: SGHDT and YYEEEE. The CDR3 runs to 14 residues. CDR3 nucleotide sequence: TGTGCCAGCAGCTTGAGTCCGAGAAACTACGAGCAGTACTTC. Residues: CASSLSPRNYEQYF. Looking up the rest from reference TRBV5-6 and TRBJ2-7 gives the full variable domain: DAGVTQSPTHLIKTRGQQVTLRCSPKSGHDTVSWYQQALGQGPQFIFQYYEEEERQRGNFPDRFSGHQFPNYSSELNVNALLLGDSALYLCASSLSPRNYEQYFGPGTRLTVT.

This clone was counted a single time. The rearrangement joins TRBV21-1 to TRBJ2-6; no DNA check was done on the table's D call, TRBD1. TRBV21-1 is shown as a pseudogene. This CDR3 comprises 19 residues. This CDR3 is CASSESGTGGRLGANVLTF. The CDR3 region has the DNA TGTGCCAGCAGCGAATCCGGGACAGGGGGTCGCCTTGGGGCCAACGTCCTGACTTTC.

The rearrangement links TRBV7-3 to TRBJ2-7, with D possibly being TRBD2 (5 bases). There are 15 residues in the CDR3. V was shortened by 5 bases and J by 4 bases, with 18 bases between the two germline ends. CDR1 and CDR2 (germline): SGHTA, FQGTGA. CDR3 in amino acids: CASSPSGKGRYEQYF. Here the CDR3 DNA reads TGTGCCAGCAGCCCGTCGGGAAAGGGCAGGTACGAGCAGTACTTC.

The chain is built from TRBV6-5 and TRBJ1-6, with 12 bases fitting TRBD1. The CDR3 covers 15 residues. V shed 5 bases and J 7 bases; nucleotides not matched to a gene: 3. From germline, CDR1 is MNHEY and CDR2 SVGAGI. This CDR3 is CASSRDRGLNSPLHF. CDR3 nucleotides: TGTGCCAGCAGTCGGGACAGGGGGCTGAATTCACCCCTCCACTTT.

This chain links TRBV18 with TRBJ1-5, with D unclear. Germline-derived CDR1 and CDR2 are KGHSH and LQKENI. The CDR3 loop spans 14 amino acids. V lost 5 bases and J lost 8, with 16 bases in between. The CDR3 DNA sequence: TGTGCCAGCTCATCTCAGGTTGTAACAGAGCCCCAGCATTTT. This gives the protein CASSSQVVTEPQHF.

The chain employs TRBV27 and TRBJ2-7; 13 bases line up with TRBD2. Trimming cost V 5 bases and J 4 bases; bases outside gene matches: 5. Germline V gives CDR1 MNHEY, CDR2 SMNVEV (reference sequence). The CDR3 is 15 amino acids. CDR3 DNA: TGTGCCAGCAGTCCCTCGACTAGCGGGGGGTACGAGCAGTACTTC. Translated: CASSPSTSGGYEQYF.